This passage covers 30 T cell receptor beta chains from one sample sequenced in a study of OX40 agonist ivuxolimab in advanced cancers. TCRdb keeps only in-frame clones here, not all; method: immunoSEQ multiplex PCR. Of about 94,000 clones in the sample, about nine tenths are singletons; the top ten hold approximately 0.29%. Material: CD4+ or CD8+ T cells sorted from blood, obtained in a trial of the OX40 agonist ivuxolimab. These receptors came from an adult with an advanced solid tumor such as melanoma, head and neck, liver or kidney cancer.

The chain uses TRBV15 and TRBJ1-3; 7 bases fit TRBD1. Germline loops: CDR1 LNHNV, CDR2 YYDKDF (reference sequence). V dropped 5 bases and J dropped 4; count of bases not matched to a gene: 11. There are 16 residues in the CDR3. The CDR3 here is CATSDPQGVSGNTIYF. Here the CDR3 DNA reads TGTGCCACCAGCGACCCCCAGGGGGTCAGCGGAAACACCATATATTTT.

V usage is TRBV29-1 and J usage is TRBJ2-1; possibly TRBD2 for D (5 bases). The CDR3 length is 12 residues. V was shortened by 4 bases and J by 8 bases, with 12 bases between the two germline ends. The germline CDR1 and CDR2 sequences are SQVTM and ANQGSEA. CDR3 loop: CSVVAGADEQFF. In nucleotides, the CDR3 is TGCAGCGTTGTAGCAGGAGCGGATGAGCAGTTCTTC.

The rearrangement uses TRBV13 and TRBJ2-7, with D possibly being TRBD1 or TRBD2 (5 bases each). Germline V gene lookup returns CDR1 PRHDT and CDR2 FYEKMQ (reference sequence). V lost 5 bases and J lost 2, with 16 bases in between. The CDR3 is made up of 15 amino acids. DNA for the CDR3: TGTGCCAGCAGCCTGAGAAGGGACGGAGCCTACGAGCAGTACTTC. The encoded protein is CASSLRRDGAYEQYF.

The J gene is TRBJ2-7, the V gene TRBV28; no reliable D call. With 2 bases removed from V and 5 bases from J, the gap between germline ends came to 4 bases. The CDR3 has 11 residues. Germline values: CDR1 MDHEN, CDR2 SYDVKM. CDR3 region: CASSLRDEQYF. CDR3 nucleotide sequence: TGTGCCAGCAGTTTACGGGACGAGCAGTACTTC.

The chain recombines TRBV27 with TRBJ2-5; the D call may be TRBD1 or TRBD2 (7 bases each). Trimming removed 8 bases at V and 10 bases at J, with 26 bases between. Germline loops: CDR1 MNHEY, CDR2 SMNVEV (reference sequence). The CDR3 extends over 15 amino acids. The CDR3 region is CASGFRGGGLPDQYF. The CDR3 coding sequence is TGTGCCAGCGGCTTCCGGGGAGGGGGCCTACCCGACCAGTACTTC.

The chain uses TRBV19 and TRBJ2-5, with 9 nucleotides matching TRBD1. CDR3 length: 15 residues. V trimming: 3 bases; J trimming: 5 bases; junction bases outside the gene matches: 7. Germline lookup yields CDR1 LNHDA and CDR2 SQIVND (reference sequence). CDR3 sequence (DNA): TGTGCCAGTAGTATTGTCGGGACAGGGCGGGAGACCCAGTACTTC. It yields the protein CASSIVGTGRETQYF.

This rearrangement joins TRBV7-8 to TRBJ1-1; unclear D gene. Germline assignment: CDR1 SGHVS and CDR2 FQNEAQ. V lost 0 bases to trimming and J lost 11 bases, with 10 bases between them. The CDR3 has 12 residues. The chain's CDR3 is CASSLAGLFAFF. The CDR3, as DNA: TGTGCCAGCAGCTTAGCGGGGTTGTTTGCTTTCTTT.

The CDR3 here is CASSQENRESRGLYGYTF. The CDR3 coding sequence is TGCGCCAGCAGCCAAGAGAACCGTGAGTCCAGGGGGCTCTATGGCTACACCTTC. The chain has TRBV4-1 and TRBJ1-2; 8 nucleotides agree with TRBD1. CDR3 length equals 18 residues. Per the germline V gene, CDR1 is MGHRA and CDR2 is YSYEKL. V gave up 0 bases and J gave up 4 bases; unmatched junction bases: 13.

V and J are TRBV7-9 and TRBJ1-6, with D maybe TRBD1 (5 bases). The length of the CDR3 is 14 residues. The V end lost 2 bases, the J end lost 6 bases, and 8 bases lay between the germline ends. The germline V gene has CDR1 SEHNR and CDR2 FQNEAQ (reference sequence). CDR3: CASSLQGVNSPLHF. CDR3 nucleotide sequence: TGTGCCAGCAGCTTACAGGGTGTTAATTCACCCCTCCACTTT.

The chain uses TRBV6-4 and TRBJ1-5; D gene uncertain. The CDR3 has 16 amino acids. V was clipped by 0 bases and J by 3 bases, with 12 bases between them. Germline CDR1 MRHNA, CDR2 SNTAGT. CDR3 sequence: CASSDSSRADNQPQHF. CDR3 DNA: TGTGCCAGCAGTGACTCAAGCCGGGCAGACAATCAGCCCCAGCATTTT.

This sequence joins TRBV2 and TRBJ2-1, with TRBD1 identical over 7 bases. J gave up 10 bases and V 7 bases, and 10 bases lay outside the gene matches. Looked up from germline, CDR1 is SNHLY and CDR2 is FYNNEI. CDR3 size: 13 residues. The CDR3 region has the DNA TGTGCCAGCAACGGGGACAGTATCGGGGAGCAGTTCTTC. This gives the protein CASNGDSIGEQFF.

The chain uses TRBV19 and TRBJ2-3, with unresolved D. The germline V and J ends were trimmed by 7 bases and 1 base, with 12 bases remaining between them. The CDR3 has 14 residues. Germline V lookup: CDR1 LNHDA, CDR2 SQIVND (reference sequence). CDR3 residues: CASKDSPGTDTQYF. The CDR3 region has the DNA TGTGCCAGTAAAGACTCCCCTGGCACAGATACGCAGTATTTT.

V usage is TRBV4-2 and J usage is TRBJ1-6; D gene uncertain. The V end was cut by 1 base, the J end by 8 bases, with 12 bases between. CDR3 length: 15 amino acids. CDR1 and CDR2 (germline): LGHNA, YNFKEQ. The CDR3 loop is CASSQGLTDYSPLHF. The CDR3 DNA follows: TGTGCCAGCAGCCAAGGATTAACGGATTATTCACCCCTCCACTTT.

J is TRBJ1-1 and V is TRBV6-6; 9 nucleotides agree with TRBD1. With 0 bases clipped from V and 7 bases from J, the junction kept 0 bases outside the gene matches. Germline values: CDR1 MNHNY, CDR2 SVGAGI (reference sequence). The CDR3 covers 13 residues. DNA of the CDR3: TGTGCCAGCAGTTACTCGGGACAGGGTGAAGCTTTCTTT. Its translation is CASSYSGQGEAFF.

The rearrangement joins TRBV19 to TRBJ1-2, with 8 nucleotides matching TRBD1. The CDR3 loop spans 15 amino acids. The trim removed 6 bases at V and 2 bases at J, leaving 8 bases unmatched. Germline V gene lookup returns CDR1 LNHDA and CDR2 SQIVND (reference sequence). The CDR3 spells CASSPTDRVNYGYTF. The CDR3 DNA sequence: TGTGCCAGTAGCCCCACGGACAGGGTCAACTATGGCTACACCTTC.

The chain carries TRBV20-1 and TRBJ1-2, with D tentatively TRBD1 (5 bases). CDR3 length: 11 residues. Germline V gene lookup returns CDR1 DFQATT and CDR2 SNEGSKA (reference sequence). The V and J ends lost 6 bases and 4 bases respectively, with 9 bases between them. CDR3 protein: CSAPGGYGYTF. The CDR3 DNA reads as TGCAGTGCCCCCGGGGGCTATGGCTACACCTTC.

The J gene is TRBJ2-7, the V gene TRBV9, with TRBD1 identical over 9 bases. CDR3 length equals 15 residues. With V trimmed by 3 bases and J by 4 bases, 8 bases remained unmatched. Germline loops: CDR1 SGDLS, CDR2 YYNGEE. The CDR3 region has the DNA TGTGCCAGCAGCGCTTCCGGGACAGGGACATACGAGCAGTACTTC. Amino acid sequence: CASSASGTGTYEQYF.

The chain employs TRBV9 and TRBJ1-3, with D hard to call. CDR1 is SGDLS and CDR2 is YYNGEE in the germline V gene. There are 14 residues in the CDR3. V was shortened by 4 bases and J by 3 bases, with 11 bases between the two germline ends. As DNA, the CDR3 is TGTGCCAGCAGCCCGGGCAGTGTTGGAAACACCATATATTTT. This sequence encodes CASSPGSVGNTIYF. Based on the CDR3 plus reference TRBV9 and TRBJ1-3, the full variable domain is DSGVTQTPKHLITATGQRVTLRCSPRSGDLSVYWYQQSLDQGLQFLIQYYNGEERAKGNILERFSAQQFPDLHSELNLSSLELGDSALYFCASSPGSVGNTIYFGEGSWLTVV.

V and J are TRBV27 and TRBJ2-1, with 7 bases fitting TRBD1. CDR3 length: 14 amino acids. With V trimmed by 6 bases and J by 8 bases, 10 bases remained unmatched. CDR1 MNHEY and CDR2 SMNVEV come from the germline V gene (reference sequence). The CDR3 is CASSPRTGLDEQFF. DNA for the CDR3: TGTGCCAGCAGCCCCAGGACAGGTCTTGATGAGCAGTTCTTC.

The V and J genes are TRBV30 and TRBJ2-4; TRBD2 might be the D (5 bases). Trimming left V 0 bases short and J 2 bases short, with 8 bases between. Germline V gene sequence: CDR1 GTSNPN, CDR2 SVGIG (reference sequence). The CDR3 totals 14 residues. The CDR3 bases are TGTGCCTGGAGTGTAATAGCGTCCAAAAACATTCAGTACTTC. This gives the protein CAWSVIASKNIQYF.

The J gene is TRBJ1-3, the V gene TRBV28; D gene ambiguous. Germline values: CDR1 MDHEN, CDR2 SYDVKM. The CDR3 length is 14 residues. V was shortened by 2 bases and J by 4 bases, with 9 bases between the two germline ends. The CDR3 bases are TGTGCCAGCAGTTTAAGCACCCCGGGAAACACCATATATTTT. It specifies CASSLSTPGNTIYF. Variable domain in full (rest from reference TRBV28 and TRBJ1-3): DVKVTQSSRYLVKRTGEKVFLECVQDMDHENMFWYRQDPGLGLRLIYFSYDVKMKEKGDIPEGYSVSREKKERFSLILESASTNQTSMYLCASSLSTPGNTIYFGEGSWLTVV.

V and J are TRBV19 and TRBJ2-7; 8 bases match TRBD1. The length of the CDR3 is 13 residues. V lost 4 bases, J lost 7 bases, and 6 bases stayed unmatched. CDR1 is LNHDA and CDR2 is SQIVND in the germline V gene (reference sequence). CDR3: CASSRQGLAEQYF. The CDR3 nucleotides are TGTGCCAGTAGTAGACAGGGGCTGGCGGAGCAGTACTTC.

The chain couples TRBV30 to TRBJ1-6; D not resolved. Trimming cost V 4 bases and J 0 bases, with 7 bases left between them. Germline CDR1 is GTSNPN and CDR2 is SVGIG (reference sequence). The CDR3 sequence is 14 residues long. DNA for the CDR3: TGTGCCTGGAAATGGGGCTCCTATAATTCACCCCTCCACTTT. It yields the protein CAWKWGSYNSPLHF.

The rearrangement uses TRBV5-8 and TRBJ2-3, with D unresolved. Trimming removed 0 bases at V and 3 bases at J, with 14 bases between. CDR1 and CDR2 from the germline V gene are SGHTS and YDEGEE. The CDR3 contains 16 residues. The CDR3 reads CASSLAGARRTDTQYF. The CDR3 bases are TGTGCCAGCAGCTTGGCCGGAGCTAGACGGACAGATACGCAGTATTTT. Full variable domain (rest looked up from reference TRBV5-8 and TRBJ2-3): EAGVTQSPTHLIKTRGQQATLRCSPISGHTSVYWYQQALGLGLQFLLWYDEGEERNRGNFPPRFSGRQFPNYSSELNVNALELEDSALYLCASSLAGARRTDTQYFGPGTRLTVL.

V usage is TRBV19 and J usage is TRBJ2-7; the match to TRBD1 covers 9 bases. V shed 6 bases, J shed 3 bases, and the junction held 9 bases outside the gene matches. The CDR3 consists of 15 residues. CDR1 and CDR2 (germline): LNHDA, SQIVND (reference sequence). CDR3 DNA: TGTGCCAGTAGGAAAATACAGGGGGCCCTCTACGAGCAGTACTTC. Translated: CASRKIQGALYEQYF.

CDR3 DNA sequence: TGTGCCAGCAGCTTGGGGGCCCCTCCCTACGAGCAGTACTTC. This codes for CASSLGAPPYEQYF. The chain has TRBV5-6 and TRBJ2-7; D is ambiguous. Germline-derived CDR1 and CDR2 are SGHDT and YYEEEE. Trimming removed 0 bases at V and 2 bases at J, with 9 bases between. CDR3 length: 14 residues.

This rearrangement joins TRBV2 to TRBJ1-3; D might be TRBD1 (5 bases). Looked up from germline, CDR1 is SNHLY and CDR2 is FYNNEI. The CDR3 totals 14 residues. The V end was cut by 4 bases, the J end by 2 bases, with 9 bases between. CDR3 region: CASSGGTAGNTIYF. In nucleotides, the CDR3 is TGTGCCAGCAGTGGGGGGACTGCTGGAAACACCATATATTTT.

This chain connects TRBV30 to TRBJ2-3; D is undetermined. This CDR3 is 12 amino acids long. V lost 0 bases and J 4 bases, leaving 5 bases between the germline ends. In germline, CDR1 is GTSNPN, CDR2 SVGIG (reference sequence). CDR3 sequence: CAWSVLADTQYF. In DNA form, the CDR3 reads TGTGCCTGGAGTGTACTCGCAGATACGCAGTATTTT.

The genes are TRBV30 and TRBJ1-5; D gene ambiguous. With 4 bases removed from V and 4 bases from J, the gap between germline ends came to 8 bases. Germline V gene data show CDR1 as GTSNPN and CDR2 as SVGIG (reference sequence). The CDR3 runs to 12 residues. The CDR3, as DNA: TGTGCCTGGACAGTTGAGAATCAGCCCCAGCATTTT. Residues: CAWTVENQPQHF. Full variable domain (missing parts from reference TRBV30 and TRBJ1-5): SQTIHQWPATLVQPVGSPLSLECTVEGTSNPNLYWYRQAAGRGLQLLFYSVGIGQISSEVPQNLSASRPQDRQFILSSKKLLLSDSGFYLCAWTVENQPQHFGDGTRLSIL.

The V gene is TRBV5-1, the J gene TRBJ1-1; unclear D gene. This CDR3 contains 14 residues. Germline lookup yields CDR1 SGHRS and CDR2 YFSETQ. Trimming took off 1 base at V and 5 bases at J, with 12 bases between the two ends. CDR3 residues: CASSLKSPGTEAFF. CDR3 in DNA: TGCGCCAGCAGCTTGAAGTCCCCAGGAACTGAAGCTTTCTTT.